This entry concerns a single TCR beta chain. TCRdb keeps only in-frame clones here, not all; method: immunoSEQ multiplex PCR. The sample includes around 220,000 clones, approximately 79% of them seen just once. Germline V lookup: CDR1 SGHTA, CDR2 FQGTGA. This CDR3 is 13 amino acids long. The ends were cut back, 5 bases at V and 1 base at J, with 8 bases in the middle. This record belongs to a study of blood T cell repertoires in COVID-19. Study-wide background: Both acute and convalescent COVID-19 samples were obtained from the United States, Italy and Spain. T cells, B-cell-depleted T cells, or PBMCs supplied cDNA or gDNA.

Input material: peripheral blood. The chain is built from TRBV7-3 and TRBJ2-5, with no clear D. This receptor was obtained from a woman aged 40-49 years with active or convalescent COVID-19. CDR3 region: CASSGQLQETQYF. CDR3 DNA sequence: TGTGCCAGCAGCGGGCAACTCCAAGAGACCCAGTACTTC.